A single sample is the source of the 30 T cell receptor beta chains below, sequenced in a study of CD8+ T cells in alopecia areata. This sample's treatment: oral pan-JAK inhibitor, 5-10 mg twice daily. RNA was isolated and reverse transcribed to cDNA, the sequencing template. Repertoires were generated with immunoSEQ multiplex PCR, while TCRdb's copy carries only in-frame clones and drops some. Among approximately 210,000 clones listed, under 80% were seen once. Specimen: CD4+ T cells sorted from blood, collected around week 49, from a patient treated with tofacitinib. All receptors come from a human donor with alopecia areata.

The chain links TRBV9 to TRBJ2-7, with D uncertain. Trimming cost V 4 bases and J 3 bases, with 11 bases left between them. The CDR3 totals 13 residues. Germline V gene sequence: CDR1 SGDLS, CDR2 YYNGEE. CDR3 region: CASSPRPHYEQYF. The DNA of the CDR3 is TGTGCCAGCAGCCCCCGCCCTCACTACGAGCAGTACTTC.

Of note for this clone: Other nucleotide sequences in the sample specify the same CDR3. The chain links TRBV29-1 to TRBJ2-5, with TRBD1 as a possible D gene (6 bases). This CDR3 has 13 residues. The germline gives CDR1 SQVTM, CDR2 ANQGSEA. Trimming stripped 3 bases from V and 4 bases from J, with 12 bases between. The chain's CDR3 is CSVEGRGRETQYF. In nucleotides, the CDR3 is TGCAGCGTTGAGGGCAGGGGCAGAGAGACCCAGTACTTC.

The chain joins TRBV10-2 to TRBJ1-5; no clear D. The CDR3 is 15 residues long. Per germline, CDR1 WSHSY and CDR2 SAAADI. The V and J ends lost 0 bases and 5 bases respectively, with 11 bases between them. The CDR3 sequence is CASSESTGEDQPQHF. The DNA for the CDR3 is TGCGCCAGCAGTGAGTCGACGGGTGAGGATCAGCCCCAGCATTTT.

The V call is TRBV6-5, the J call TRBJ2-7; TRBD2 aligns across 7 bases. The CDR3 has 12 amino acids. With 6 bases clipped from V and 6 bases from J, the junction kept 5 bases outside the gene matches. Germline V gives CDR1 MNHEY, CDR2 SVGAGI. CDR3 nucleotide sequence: TGTGCCAGCAGCGGCCCGGGAGGCGAGCAGTACTTC. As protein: CASSGPGGEQYF.

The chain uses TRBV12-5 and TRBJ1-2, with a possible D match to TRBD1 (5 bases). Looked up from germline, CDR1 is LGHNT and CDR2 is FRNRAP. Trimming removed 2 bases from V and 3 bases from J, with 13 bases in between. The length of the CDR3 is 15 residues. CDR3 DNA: TGTGCTAGTGGTTTGCAGCCCGCAGGGTACTATGGCTACACCTTC. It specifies CASGLQPAGYYGYTF.

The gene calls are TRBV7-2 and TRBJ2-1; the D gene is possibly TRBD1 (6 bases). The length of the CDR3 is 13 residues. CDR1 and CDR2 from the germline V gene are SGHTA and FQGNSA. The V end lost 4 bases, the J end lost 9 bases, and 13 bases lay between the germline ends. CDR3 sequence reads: CASSYRVPSEQFF. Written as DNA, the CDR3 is TGTGCCAGCAGCTACAGGGTCCCGAGTGAGCAGTTCTTC.

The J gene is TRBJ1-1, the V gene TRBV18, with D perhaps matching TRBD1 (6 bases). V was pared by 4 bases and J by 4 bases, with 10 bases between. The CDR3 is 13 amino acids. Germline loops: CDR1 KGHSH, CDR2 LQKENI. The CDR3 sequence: CASSLDRATEAFF. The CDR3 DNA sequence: TGTGCCAGCTCACTGGACAGAGCCACTGAAGCTTTCTTT.

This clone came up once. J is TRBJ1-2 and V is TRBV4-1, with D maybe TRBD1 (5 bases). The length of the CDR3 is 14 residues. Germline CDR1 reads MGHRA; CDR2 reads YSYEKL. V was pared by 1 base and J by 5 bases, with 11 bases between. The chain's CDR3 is CASSQGDRGYGYTF. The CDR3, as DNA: TGCGCCAGCAGCCAAGGGGACCGGGGGTATGGCTACACCTTC.

The CDR3 loop reads CAWSPASYEQYF. For the CDR3, the DNA is TGTGCCTGGAGTCCTGCCTCCTACGAGCAGTACTTC. The V and J genes are TRBV30 and TRBJ2-7, with unresolved D. Germline CDR1 GTSNPN, CDR2 SVGIG (reference sequence). This CDR3 region has 12 residues. Trimming shortened V by 2 bases and J by 0 bases, and 5 bases separated the two germline ends.

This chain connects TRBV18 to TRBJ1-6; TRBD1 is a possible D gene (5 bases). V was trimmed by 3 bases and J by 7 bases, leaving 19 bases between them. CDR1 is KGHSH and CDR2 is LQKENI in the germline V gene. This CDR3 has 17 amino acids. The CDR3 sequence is CASSPLVGDSSNSPLHF. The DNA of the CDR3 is TGTGCCAGCTCACCCCTGGTCGGCGACAGCTCCAATTCACCCCTCCACTTT. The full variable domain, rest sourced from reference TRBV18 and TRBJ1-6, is NAGVMQNPRHLVRRRGQEARLRCSPMKGHSHVYWYRQLPEEGLKFMVYLQKENIIDESGMPKERFSAEFPKEGPSILRIQQVVRGDSAAYFCASSPLVGDSSNSPLHFGNGTRLTVT.

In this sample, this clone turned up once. The CDR3 region has the DNA TGCGCCAGCAGCTTGGAAGGGGCCACTGAAGCTTTCTTT. This gives the protein CASSLEGATEAFF. The chain recombines TRBV5-1 with TRBJ1-1, with TRBD1 as a possible D gene (5 bases). The germline V and J ends were trimmed by 0 bases and 4 bases, with 7 bases remaining between them. Per germline, CDR1 SGHRS and CDR2 YFSETQ. The CDR3 has 13 residues.

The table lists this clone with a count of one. The CDR3, as DNA: TGTGCCAGCAAGATACAAGAGAACACTGAAGCTTTCTTT. This gives the protein CASKIQENTEAFF. The rearrangement uses TRBV2 and TRBJ1-1, with no clear D. The CDR3 extends over 13 amino acids. CDR1 is SNHLY, CDR2 FYNNEI, per germline. V was pared by 7 bases and J by 1 base, with 10 bases between. Full variable domain (outside the CDR3, taken from reference TRBV2 and TRBJ1-1): EPEVTQTPSHQVTQMGQEVILRCVPISNHLYFYWYRQILGQKVEFLVSFYNNEISEKSEIFDDQFSVERPDGSNFTLKIRSTKLEDSAMYFCASKIQENTEAFFGQGTRLTVV.

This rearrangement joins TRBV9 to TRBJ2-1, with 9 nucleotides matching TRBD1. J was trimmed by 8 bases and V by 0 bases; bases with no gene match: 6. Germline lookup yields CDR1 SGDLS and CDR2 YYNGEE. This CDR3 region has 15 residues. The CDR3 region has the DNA TGTGCCAGCAGCGTAGCTGCGGACAGGGGCTATGAGCAGTTCTTC. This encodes CASSVAADRGYEQFF.

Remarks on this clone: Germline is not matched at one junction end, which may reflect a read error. This chain's CDR3 is CASSLTGIPSHEQYF. The CDR3 nucleotides are TGTGCCAGCAGTTTAACAGGGATCCCCTCCCACGAGCAGTACTTC. The chain joins TRBV28 to TRBJ2-7, with a weak D call TRBD1 (6 bases). The germline gives CDR1 MDHEN, CDR2 SYDVKM. The CDR3 has 15 residues.

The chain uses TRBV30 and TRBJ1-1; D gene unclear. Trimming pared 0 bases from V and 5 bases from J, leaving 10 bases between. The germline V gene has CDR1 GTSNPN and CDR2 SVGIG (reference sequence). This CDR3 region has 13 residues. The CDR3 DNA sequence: TGTGCCTGGAGTGTCGGGCTTAATACTGAAGCTTTCTTT. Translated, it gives CAWSVGLNTEAFF.

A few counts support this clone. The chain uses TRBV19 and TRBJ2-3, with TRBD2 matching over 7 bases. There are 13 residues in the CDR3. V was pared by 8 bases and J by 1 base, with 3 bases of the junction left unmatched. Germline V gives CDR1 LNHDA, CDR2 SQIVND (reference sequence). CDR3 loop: CASSSGRTDTQYF. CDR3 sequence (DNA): TGTGCCAGTTCTAGCGGCCGCACAGATACGCAGTATTTT.

CDR3 protein: CASSSRDYNEQFF. The CDR3 nucleotides are TGTGCCAGCAGCTCCAGGGACTACAATGAGCAGTTCTTC. The rearrangement joins TRBV7-9 to TRBJ2-1, with D maybe TRBD1 (5 bases). This CDR3 is built from 13 residues. Germline values: CDR1 SEHNR, CDR2 FQNEAQ (reference sequence). V lost 4 bases and J lost 3, with 7 bases in between.

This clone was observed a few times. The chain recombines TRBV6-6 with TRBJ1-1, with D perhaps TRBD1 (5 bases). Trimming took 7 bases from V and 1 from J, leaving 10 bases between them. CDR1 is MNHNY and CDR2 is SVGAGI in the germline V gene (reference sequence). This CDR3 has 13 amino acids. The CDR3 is CASMGLANTEAFF. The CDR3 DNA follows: TGTGCCAGCATGGGGCTGGCGAACACTGAAGCTTTCTTT.

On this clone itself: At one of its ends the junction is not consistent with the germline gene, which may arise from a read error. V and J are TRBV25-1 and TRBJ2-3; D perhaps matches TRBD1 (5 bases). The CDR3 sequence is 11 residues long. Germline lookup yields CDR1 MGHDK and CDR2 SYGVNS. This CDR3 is CSTGFADTQYF. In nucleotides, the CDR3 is TGCTCCACAGGTTTTGCAGATACGCAGTATTTT.

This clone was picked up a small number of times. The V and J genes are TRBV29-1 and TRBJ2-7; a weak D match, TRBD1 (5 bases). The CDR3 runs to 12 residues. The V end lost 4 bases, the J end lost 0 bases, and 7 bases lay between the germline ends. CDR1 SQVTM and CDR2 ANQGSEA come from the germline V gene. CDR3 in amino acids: CSVAQDSYEQYF. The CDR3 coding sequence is TGCAGCGTTGCACAGGACTCCTACGAGCAGTACTTC.

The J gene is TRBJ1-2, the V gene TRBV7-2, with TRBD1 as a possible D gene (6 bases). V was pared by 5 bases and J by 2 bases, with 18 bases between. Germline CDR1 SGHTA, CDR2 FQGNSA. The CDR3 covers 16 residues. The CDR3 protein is CASSPLGGGVNYGYTF. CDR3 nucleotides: TGTGCCAGCAGCCCCCTGGGAGGGGGAGTAAACTATGGCTACACCTTC. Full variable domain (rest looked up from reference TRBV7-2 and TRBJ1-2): GAGVSQSPSNKVTEKGKDVELRCDPISGHTALYWYRQSLGQGLEFLIYFQGNSAPDKSGLPSDRFSAERTGGSVSTLTIQRTQQEDSAVYLCASSPLGGGVNYGYTFGSGTRLTVV.

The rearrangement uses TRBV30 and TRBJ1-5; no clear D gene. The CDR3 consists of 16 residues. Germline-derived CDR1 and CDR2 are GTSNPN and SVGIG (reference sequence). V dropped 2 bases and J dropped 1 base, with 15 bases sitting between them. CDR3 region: CAWSKGSSGSNQPQHF. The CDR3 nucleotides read TGTGCCTGGAGTAAAGGCTCCTCCGGGAGCAATCAGCCCCAGCATTTT.

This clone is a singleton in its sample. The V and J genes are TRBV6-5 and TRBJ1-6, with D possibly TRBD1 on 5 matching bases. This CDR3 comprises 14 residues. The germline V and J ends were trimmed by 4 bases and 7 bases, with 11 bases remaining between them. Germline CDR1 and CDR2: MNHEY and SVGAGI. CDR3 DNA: TGTGCCAGCAGTTTGGGGCGGCTCAATTCACCCCTCCACTTT. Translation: CASSLGRLNSPLHF.

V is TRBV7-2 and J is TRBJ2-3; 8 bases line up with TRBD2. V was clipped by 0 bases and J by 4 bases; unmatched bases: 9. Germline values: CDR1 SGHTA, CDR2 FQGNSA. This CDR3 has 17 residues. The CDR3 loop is CASSLAPLGSGADTQYF. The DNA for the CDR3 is TGTGCCAGCAGCTTAGCGCCTTTAGGTAGCGGGGCAGATACGCAGTATTTT.

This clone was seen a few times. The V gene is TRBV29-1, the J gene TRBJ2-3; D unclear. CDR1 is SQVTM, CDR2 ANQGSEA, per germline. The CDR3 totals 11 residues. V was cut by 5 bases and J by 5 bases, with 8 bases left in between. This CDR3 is CSVPWGDTQYF. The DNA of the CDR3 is TGCAGCGTTCCCTGGGGAGATACGCAGTATTTT.

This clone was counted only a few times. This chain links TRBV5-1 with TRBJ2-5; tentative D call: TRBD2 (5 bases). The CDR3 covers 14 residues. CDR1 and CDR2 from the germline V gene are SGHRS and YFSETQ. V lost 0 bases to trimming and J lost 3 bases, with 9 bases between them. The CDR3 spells CASSLAGKEETQYF. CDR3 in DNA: TGCGCCAGCAGCTTGGCGGGGAAGGAAGAGACCCAGTACTTC.

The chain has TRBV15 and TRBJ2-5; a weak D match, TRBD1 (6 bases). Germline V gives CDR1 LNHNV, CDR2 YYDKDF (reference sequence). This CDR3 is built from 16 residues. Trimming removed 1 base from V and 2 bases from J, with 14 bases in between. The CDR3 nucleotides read TGTGCCACCAGCAGAGCAGGGGCTGGGGTACAAGAGACCCAGTACTTC. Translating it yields CATSRAGAGVQETQYF. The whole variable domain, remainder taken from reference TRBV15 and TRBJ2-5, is DAMVIQNPRYQVTQFGKPVTLSCSQTLNHNVMYWYQQKSSQAPKLLFHYYDKDFNNEADTPDNFQSRRPNTSFCFLDIRSPGLGDTAMYLCATSRAGAGVQETQYFGPGTRLLVL.

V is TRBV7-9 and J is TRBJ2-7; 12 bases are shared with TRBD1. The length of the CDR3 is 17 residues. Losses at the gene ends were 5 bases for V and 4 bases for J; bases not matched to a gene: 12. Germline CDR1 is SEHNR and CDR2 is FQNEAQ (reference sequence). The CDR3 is CASSPDPGQGAAYEQYF. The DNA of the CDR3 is TGTGCCAGCAGCCCCGACCCGGGACAGGGGGCGGCTTACGAGCAGTACTTC. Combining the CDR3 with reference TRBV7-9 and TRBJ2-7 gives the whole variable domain DTGVSQNPRHKITKRGQNVTFRCDPISEHNRLYWYRQTLGQGPEFLTYFQNEAQLEKSRLLSDRFSAERPKGSFSTLEIQRTEQGDSAMYLCASSPDPGQGAAYEQYFGPGTRLTVT.

The chain's CDR3 is CASSQNRGRTDTQYF. DNA for the CDR3: TGTGCCAGCAGCCAAAACAGGGGGCGCACAGATACGCAGTATTTT. This chain uses TRBV7-9 with TRBJ2-3, with 9 bases identical to TRBD1. J was trimmed by 1 base and V by 5 bases; bases with no gene match: 4. Germline assignment: CDR1 SEHNR and CDR2 FQNEAQ (reference sequence). The CDR3 length is 15 residues.

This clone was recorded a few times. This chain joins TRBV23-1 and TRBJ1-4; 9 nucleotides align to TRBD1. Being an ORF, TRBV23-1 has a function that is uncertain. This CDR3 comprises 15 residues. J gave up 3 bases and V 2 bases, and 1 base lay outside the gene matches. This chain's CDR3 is CASSQRTGANEKLFF. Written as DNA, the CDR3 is TGCGCCAGCAGTCAAAGGACAGGGGCTAATGAAAAACTGTTTTTT.